These 5 T cell receptor beta chains came from one sample sequenced in a study of T cell repertoires and HLA-DP antigens. Antigens for these TCRs are unknown. Some clones are missing from TCRdb's copy, which holds only in-frame ones; the method was immunoSEQ multiplex PCR. The table includes approximately 86,000 clones, roughly nine tenths detected once. Sequencing was carried out using CD4+ T cells from PBMCs. These receptors came from a man aged 50 or older in good health and CMV-seronegative.

This rearrangement joins TRBV9 to TRBJ2-2; D may match TRBD1 or TRBD2 (5 bases each). V lost 7 bases, J lost 1 base, and 17 bases lay in between. The CDR3 extends over 16 amino acids. Looked up from germline, CDR1 is SGDLS and CDR2 is YYNGEE. For the CDR3, the DNA is TGTGCCAGCCGTTCAGGGCGTGGGAGGAACACCGGGGAGCTGTTTTTT. Protein sequence: CASRSGRGRNTGELFF.

The V gene is TRBV7-9, the J gene TRBJ2-2; D possibly corresponds to TRBD2 (6 bases). The CDR3 covers 13 residues. CDR1 and CDR2 (germline): SEHNR, FQNEAQ (reference sequence). Between the trimmed V and J ends, which lost 5 bases and 7 bases, there was a span of 11 bases. The CDR3 DNA follows: TGTGCCAGCAGCCGCACTAGCATCGGGGAGCTGTTTTTT. Its protein is CASSRTSIGELFF.

V and J are TRBV9 and TRBJ2-7, with D perhaps matching TRBD1 or TRBD2 (5 bases each). Trimming removed 4 bases at V and 4 bases at J, with 24 bases between. The germline CDR1 and CDR2 sequences are SGDLS and YYNGEE. The CDR3 sequence is 17 residues long. The CDR3 loop is CASSPGGPGSRGYEQYF. CDR3 bases: TGTGCCAGCAGCCCCGGAGGTCCAGGGTCCCGGGGTTACGAGCAGTACTTC.

The chain couples TRBV6-1 to TRBJ1-5; 8 nucleotides align to TRBD1. The CDR3 has 14 residues. Germline V gives CDR1 MNHNS, CDR2 SASEGT. The V segment lost 1 base and the J segment 6 bases; nucleotides outside the gene matches: 2. The CDR3 DNA reads TGTGCCAGCAGTGAAGGGACAGGGCGTCAGCCCCAGCATTTT. This translates into CASSEGTGRQPQHF.

This clone was observed many times. The rearrangement links TRBV28 to TRBJ2-1; the D call may be TRBD1 or TRBD2 (6 bases each). The CDR3 runs to 14 residues. With 7 bases removed from V and 5 bases from J, the gap between germline ends came to 15 bases. The germline gives CDR1 MDHEN, CDR2 SYDVKM. CDR3 in DNA: TGTGCCAGCAAGGGGGGCGGAAACCACAATGAGCAGTTCTTC. Translating gives CASKGGGNHNEQFF.